A single sample is the source of the 22 T cell receptor beta chains below, sequenced in a study of shared clonotypes between healthy human individuals. CD45RO-negative cells were positively selected for CCR7, leaving out terminally differentiated effector memory CD45RA+ cells. Assay: immunoSEQ multiplex PCR; the TCRdb copy retains only in-frame clones and omits some. Among 2 million to 2.5 million clones listed, roughly 94% were seen once. The sample was naive CD8+ T cells sorted from blood. Receptors were obtained from a man between 18 and 29 years old in good health.

The CDR3 sequence is CASSLGERTTEAFF. Here the CDR3 DNA reads TGTGCCAGCAGCTTAGGGGAGAGGACCACTGAAGCTTTCTTT. V is TRBV7-9 and J is TRBJ1-1; D remains unclear. V was shortened by 1 base and J by 4 bases, with 10 bases between the two germline ends. This CDR3 spans 14 amino acids. Germline CDR1 is SEHNR and CDR2 is FQNEAQ (reference sequence).

The J gene is TRBJ2-7, the V gene TRBV30; 7 bases are a match to TRBD1. The germline CDR1 and CDR2 sequences are GTSNPN and SVGIG (reference sequence). V dropped 0 bases and J dropped 3; count of bases not matched to a gene: 5. The CDR3 loop spans 14 amino acids. The CDR3 DNA sequence: TGTGCCTGGAGTGTGTCGGGACAGTTCTACGAGCAGTACTTC. Its protein is CAWSVSGQFYEQYF. The full variable domain, rest sourced from reference TRBV30 and TRBJ2-7, is SQTIHQWPATLVQPVGSPLSLECTVEGTSNPNLYWYRQAAGRGLQLLFYSVGIGQISSEVPQNLSASRPQDRQFILSSKKLLLSDSGFYLCAWSVSGQFYEQYFGPGTRLTVT.

With respect to this clone: Other DNA sequences of this sample code for an identical CDR3. The chain combines TRBV29-1 with TRBJ2-3; D remains unclear. CDR1 is SQVTM and CDR2 is ANQGSEA in the germline V gene. The CDR3 sequence is 10 residues long. V lost 7 bases and J lost 3, with 5 bases in between. DNA for the CDR3: TGCAGCGCGCGGACAGATACGCAGTATTTT. This sequence encodes CSARTDTQYF.

The chain recombines TRBV5-6 with TRBJ2-5; D is uncertain. V lost 0 bases, J lost 1 base, and 10 bases lay in between. This CDR3 is built from 15 residues. Germline V gene sequence: CDR1 SGHDT, CDR2 YYEEEE. CDR3 DNA sequence: TGTGCCAGCAGCTTGGGAGAAGGATTCCAAGAGACCCAGTACTTC. Residues: CASSLGEGFQETQYF.

The chain has TRBV2 and TRBJ1-5; 10 bases line up with TRBD1. V gave up 6 bases and J gave up 7 bases; unmatched junction bases: 3. CDR3 length: 13 residues. Per the germline V gene, CDR1 is SNHLY and CDR2 is FYNNEI. The CDR3 region has the DNA TGTGCCAGCAGGGCGACAGGGGGCCAGCCCCAGCATTTT. Translation: CASRATGGQPQHF.

This sequence joins TRBV5-1 and TRBJ1-2; no firm D call. V lost 4 bases and J 5 bases, leaving 9 bases between the germline ends. This CDR3 region has 12 residues. The germline V gene encodes CDR1 SGHRS and CDR2 YFSETQ. CDR3 DNA: TGCGCCAGCAGCGGAGCCCATTATGGCTACACCTTC. Its protein is CASSGAHYGYTF.

About this clone: This sample includes further DNA sequences coding for the same CDR3. The chain combines TRBV11-2 with TRBJ2-7; no clear D gene. V shed 1 base and J shed 4 bases, with 8 bases lying between them. CDR1 is SGHAT, CDR2 FQNNGV, per germline. This CDR3 is 13 amino acids long. This chain's CDR3 is CASSLALAYEQYF. The CDR3 coding sequence is TGTGCCAGCAGCTTAGCCCTGGCATACGAGCAGTACTTC.

Of note for this clone: Other DNA variants within this sample encode the same CDR3. The gene calls are TRBV7-9 and TRBJ1-2, with TRBD1 as a possible D gene (5 bases). This CDR3 is 13 amino acids long. The V end lost 1 base, the J end lost 3 bases, and 6 bases lay between the germline ends. Germline CDR1 and CDR2: SEHNR and FQNEAQ (reference sequence). The CDR3 DNA reads TGTGCCAGCAGCTTAGGGGGGGACTATGGCTACACCTTC. Amino acids: CASSLGGDYGYTF.

The rearrangement joins TRBV28 to TRBJ2-3, with D tentatively TRBD2 (6 bases). The germline V gene has CDR1 MDHEN and CDR2 SYDVKM. V was pared by 4 bases and J by 2 bases, with 16 bases between. This CDR3 has 16 residues. The CDR3 loop is CASSSILAGITDTQYF. DNA of the CDR3: TGTGCCAGCAGTTCCATACTAGCCGGTATCACAGATACGCAGTATTTT.

The V gene is TRBV6-1, the J gene TRBJ2-7; perhaps TRBD1 as D (6 bases). The CDR3 has 13 amino acids. V lost 2 bases and J lost 5, with 10 bases in between. Germline assignment: CDR1 MNHNS and CDR2 SASEGT. The chain's CDR3 is CASSEIRGHEQYF. The CDR3 DNA follows: TGTGCCAGCAGTGAAATCAGGGGCCACGAGCAGTACTTC.

The genes are TRBV29-1 and TRBJ2-2; no firm D call. With 2 bases removed from V and 6 bases from J, the gap between germline ends came to 7 bases. Germline CDR1 reads SQVTM; CDR2 reads ANQGSEA. This CDR3 has 12 amino acids. The CDR3 protein is CSVENMPGELFF. In DNA, the CDR3 is TGCAGCGTTGAAAATATGCCCGGGGAGCTGTTTTTT.

As DNA, the CDR3 is TGTGCCAGCAGATTAGGGGCGGACTACGAGCAGTACTTC. This codes for CASRLGADYEQYF. The chain carries TRBV5-4 and TRBJ2-7; D is perhaps TRBD1 (5 bases). CDR3 size: 13 residues. Germline V lookup: CDR1 SGHNT, CDR2 YYREEE (reference sequence). Trimming left V 5 bases short and J 3 bases short, with 12 bases between. Complete variable domain (other parts from reference TRBV5-4 and TRBJ2-7): ETGVTQSPTHLIKTRGQQVTLRCSSQSGHNTVSWYQQALGQGPQFIFQYYREEENGRGNFPPRFSGLQFPNYSSELNVNALELDDSALYLCASRLGADYEQYFGPGTRLTVT.

V gene TRBV11-2 combines with J gene TRBJ2-7, with D tentatively TRBD2 (5 bases). V lost 0 bases to trimming and J lost 3 bases, with 15 bases between them. Looked up from germline, CDR1 is SGHAT and CDR2 is FQNNGV. This CDR3 is 16 amino acids long. The CDR3 loop is CASSLDYRGSIYEQYF. CDR3 in DNA: TGTGCCAGCAGCTTAGATTATCGGGGTTCAATCTACGAGCAGTACTTC.

V and J are TRBV27 and TRBJ2-5, with D possibly being TRBD1 (5 bases). V was shortened by 3 bases and J by 6 bases, with 14 bases between the two germline ends. The germline CDR1 and CDR2 sequences are MNHEY and SMNVEV (reference sequence). The CDR3 loop spans 14 amino acids. The CDR3 loop reads CASSLGLEYKTQYF. The DNA of the CDR3 is TGTGCCAGCAGTTTGGGGCTAGAATATAAGACCCAGTACTTC.

As to this clone: The sample has other DNA sequences that encode this CDR3 too. The chain has TRBV7-9 and TRBJ2-5; D remains ambiguous. Germline CDR1 SEHNR, CDR2 FQNEAQ (reference sequence). This CDR3 comprises 14 residues. Trimming left V 1 base short and J 3 bases short, with 9 bases between. This CDR3 is CASSLVGGEETQYF. CDR3 DNA sequence: TGTGCCAGCAGCTTAGTTGGCGGAGAAGAGACCCAGTACTTC.

This chain connects TRBV4-1 to TRBJ2-7; D perhaps matches TRBD2 (6 bases). The CDR3 runs to 15 residues. V was pared by 2 bases and J by 3 bases, with 14 bases between. Germline values: CDR1 MGHRA, CDR2 YSYEKL. CDR3 loop: CASSQQMGGYYEQYF. CDR3 DNA sequence: TGCGCCAGCAGCCAACAAATGGGGGGATACTACGAGCAGTACTTC.

The chain is built from TRBV7-8 and TRBJ2-3; D might be TRBD1 (5 bases). Trimming cost V 0 bases and J 0 bases, with 7 bases left between them. CDR1 and CDR2 from the germline V gene are SGHVS and FQNEAQ. The CDR3 runs 15 residues. CDR3 bases: TGTGCCAGCAGCTTAGCGGGGCGGAGCACAGATACGCAGTATTTT. Translating gives CASSLAGRSTDTQYF.

The chain links TRBV7-2 to TRBJ2-3; D gene ambiguous. Deletions cut 1 base from V and 0 bases from J, with 8 bases between. Germline CDR1 reads SGHTA; CDR2 reads FQGNSA. The CDR3 runs to 15 residues. The CDR3 sequence is CASSLVSSSTDTQYF. CDR3 sequence (DNA): TGTGCCAGCAGCTTAGTTTCGTCTAGCACAGATACGCAGTATTTT.

The DNA for the CDR3 is TGTGCCAGCAGCCTAGGGGAGACGAACCAAGAGACCCAGTACTTC. This translates into CASSLGETNQETQYF. This chain uses TRBV7-9 with TRBJ2-5; perhaps D is TRBD1 or TRBD2 (5 bases each). CDR1 SEHNR and CDR2 FQNEAQ come from the germline V gene (reference sequence). The ends were cut back, 5 bases at V and 0 bases at J, with 13 bases in the middle. The CDR3 has 15 residues.

The rearrangement uses TRBV5-4 and TRBJ2-1; either TRBD1 or TRBD2 may fit D (5 bases each). Trimming took 3 bases from V and 6 from J, leaving 16 bases between them. Germline CDR1 is SGHNT and CDR2 is YYREEE (reference sequence). The CDR3 covers 15 residues. CDR3 sequence: CASSWTLGTLNEQFF. The CDR3 DNA reads as TGTGCCAGCAGCTGGACCCTCGGGACCCTCAATGAGCAGTTCTTC.

The rearrangement joins TRBV30 to TRBJ1-2; D is undetermined. Germline lookup yields CDR1 GTSNPN and CDR2 SVGIG (reference sequence). Trimming left V 2 bases short and J 4 bases short, with 14 bases between. The CDR3 consists of 14 residues. The CDR3 DNA is TGTGCCTGGAGTCCGATTGTGCTCCCCTATGGCTACACCTTC. It yields the protein CAWSPIVLPYGYTF.

This chain joins TRBV7-8 and TRBJ1-5; possible D gene TRBD1, 5 bases. The CDR3 length is 18 residues. V was cut by 7 bases and J by 0 bases, with 22 bases left in between. Looked up from germline, CDR1 is SGHVS and CDR2 is FQNEAQ. In nucleotides, the CDR3 is TGTGCCAGCAATTCCGGCAGGGAGCAGGGCTATAGCAATCAGCCCCAGCATTTT. It yields the protein CASNSGREQGYSNQPQHF.